Presented here are 31 T cell receptor beta chains from one specimen sequenced in a study of cytotoxic CD8 clonotypes in ibrutinib-treated CLL (dated by TCRdb to the early 2020s). This specimen's time point label, interpreted: approximately twelve months on ibrutinib. Preparation of the library involved the immunoSEQ multiplex PCR assay. In TCRdb, the immuneACCESS table is reduced to in-frame sequences with V and J assigned. These tables do not hold every clone; where another copy was compared, an unresolved V gene accounts for under half, and the others remain unexplained. Across this sample there are 200,000 to 250,000 clones, with about four fifths seen only once. Roughly 10% of the sample is held by the ten biggest clonotypes. This sample comprised PBMCs, obtained after 12 months of ibrutinib treatment. The receptors were gathered from a human donor with chronic lymphocytic leukemia.

The rearrangement links TRBV11-2 to TRBJ1-3, with D hard to call. The germline CDR1 and CDR2 sequences are SGHAT and FQNNGV. V dropped 4 bases and J dropped 2 bases, with 6 bases sitting between them. CDR3 length equals 13 residues. This chain's CDR3 is CASSWGAGNTIYF. In nucleotides, the CDR3 is TGTGCCAGCAGCTGGGGAGCTGGAAACACCATATATTTT.

On this clone: Compared with germline, one end of the junction differs, possibly owing to a read error. This chain links TRBV7-2 with TRBJ1-4; unclear D gene. CDR1 is SGHTA, CDR2 FQGNSA, per germline. The CDR3 is 14 residues long. For the CDR3, the DNA is TGTGCCAGCAGCCTGGACCAGACTAATGAAAAATTGTTTTTT. Its protein product is CASSLDQTNEKLFF.

This chain connects TRBV6-5 to TRBJ2-1, with TRBD2 identical over 11 bases. Looked up from germline, CDR1 is MNHEY and CDR2 is SVGAGI. The junction had 8 bases not matched to a gene; V was cut back by 6 bases and J by 13 bases. This CDR3 is 13 amino acids long. CDR3 bases: TGTGCCAGCAGATTAGCGGGAGGGCCGCGTCAGTTCTTC. It is translated as CASRLAGGPRQFF.

The chain has TRBV5-5 and TRBJ1-4; D remains unclear. V shed 2 bases and J shed 4 bases, with 6 bases lying between them. The CDR3 consists of 13 residues. The germline V gene encodes CDR1 SGHKS and CDR2 YYEKEE (reference sequence). As DNA, the CDR3 is TGTGCCAGCAGCTTTGTAGTTAATGAAAAACTGTTTTTT. Its translation: CASSFVVNEKLFF.

This clone was detected a few times. J is TRBJ2-7 and V is TRBV4-1; D gene uncertain. CDR1 is MGHRA and CDR2 is YSYEKL in the germline V gene. The CDR3 is made up of 14 amino acids. Trimming shortened V by 1 base and J by 5 bases, and 12 bases separated the two germline ends. In nucleotides, the CDR3 is TGCGCCAGCAGCCAAGCAGATTTTCCTGACGAGCAGTACTTC. Its translation: CASSQADFPDEQYF.

The chain joins TRBV6-1 to TRBJ1-2, with 9 bases matching TRBD1. The germline V gene has CDR1 MNHNS and CDR2 SASEGT. V dropped 5 bases and J dropped 2; count of bases not matched to a gene: 3. The CDR3 loop spans 14 amino acids. CDR3 in DNA: TGTGCCAGCAGTCCCGGGACAGGGAACTATGGCTACACCTTC. Translated, it gives CASSPGTGNYGYTF.

This chain joins TRBV7-2 and TRBJ1-2; 8 bases are a match to TRBD1. J gave up 7 bases and V 1 base, and 5 bases lay outside the gene matches. In germline, CDR1 is SGHTA, CDR2 FQGNSA. This CDR3 has 14 amino acids. The CDR3 loop reads CASSLVTGEGGYTF. Here the CDR3 DNA reads TGTGCCAGCAGCTTAGTGACAGGGGAGGGTGGCTACACCTTC.

The V gene is TRBV5-1, the J gene TRBJ2-3; perhaps TRBD1 as D (6 bases). This CDR3 has 17 residues. V was pared by 2 bases and J by 3 bases, with 19 bases between. Germline loops: CDR1 SGHRS, CDR2 YFSETQ. The chain's CDR3 is CASSFLSGPQGTDTQYF. DNA of the CDR3: TGCGCCAGCAGCTTTCTATCCGGCCCTCAGGGGACAGATACGCAGTATTTT.

This clone was detected once. V usage is TRBV7-9 and J usage is TRBJ2-2; no definite D call. Germline V CDR1 and CDR2: SEHNR, FQNEAQ (reference sequence). This CDR3 has 14 amino acids. With 3 bases removed from V and 6 bases from J, the gap between germline ends came to 11 bases. Here the CDR3 reads CASSFVGLPGELFF. For the CDR3, the DNA is TGTGCCAGCAGCTTTGTAGGGCTCCCCGGGGAGCTGTTTTTT. Looking up the rest from reference TRBV7-9 and TRBJ2-2 gives the full variable domain: DTGVSQNPRHKITKRGQNVTFRCDPISEHNRLYWYRQTLGQGPEFLTYFQNEAQLEKSRLLSDRFSAERPKGSFSTLEIQRTEQGDSAMYLCASSFVGLPGELFFGEGSRLTVL.

The genes are TRBV5-4 and TRBJ1-5; D uncertain. Per germline, CDR1 SGHNT and CDR2 YYREEE (reference sequence). V was trimmed by 2 bases and J by 2 bases, leaving 8 bases between them. CDR3 length equals 14 residues. The CDR3 sequence: CASSFYAGNQPQHF. CDR3 coding DNA: TGTGCCAGCAGCTTCTACGCGGGCAATCAGCCCCAGCATTTT.

The genes are TRBV5-6 and TRBJ2-1, with D perhaps assigned TRBD1 or TRBD2 (5 bases each). Germline CDR1 SGHDT, CDR2 YYEEEE. V gave up 3 bases and J gave up 0 bases, with 16 bases separating them. The CDR3 consists of 17 residues. The CDR3 DNA sequence: TGTGCCAGCAGCTCCCTCCCCGAGGGGAGCTCCTACAATGAGCAGTTCTTC. It translates to CASSSLPEGSSYNEQFF.

The chain uses TRBV18 and TRBJ2-1; possibly TRBD1 or TRBD2 for D (5 bases each). The V and J ends lost 3 bases and 10 bases respectively, with 16 bases between them. The CDR3 loop spans 14 amino acids. Germline values: CDR1 KGHSH, CDR2 LQKENI. As DNA, the CDR3 is TGTGCCAGCTCACCCCTTGAAAGTGGGGACGAGCAGTTCTTC. Translation gives CASSPLESGDEQFF.

The chain uses TRBV19 and TRBJ1-1, with 10 bases identical to TRBD1. V was pared by 5 bases and J by 6 bases, with 6 bases of the junction left unmatched. This CDR3 is 14 amino acids long. CDR1 LNHDA and CDR2 SQIVND come from the germline V gene (reference sequence). The CDR3 sequence is CASSLTGGAAEAFF. The CDR3 coding sequence is TGTGCCAGTAGTCTGACAGGGGGCGCAGCTGAAGCTTTCTTT. The full variable domain, with the rest looked up from reference TRBV19 and TRBJ1-1, is DGGITQSPKYLFRKEGQNVTLSCEQNLNHDAMYWYRQDPGQGLRLIYYSQIVNDFQKGDIAEGYSVSREKKESFPLTVTSAQKNPTAFYLCASSLTGGAAEAFFGQGTRLTVV.

The chain links TRBV4-1 to TRBJ2-7; no definite D call. The germline CDR1 and CDR2 sequences are MGHRA and YSYEKL. V was shortened by 4 bases and J by 5 bases, with 15 bases between the two germline ends. This CDR3 is 14 amino acids long. CDR3 loop: CASSRQADWNEQYF. DNA for the CDR3: TGCGCCAGCAGCCGACAAGCTGATTGGAACGAGCAGTACTTC.

The rearrangement joins TRBV25-1 to TRBJ1-1; D remains ambiguous. The CDR3 spans 14 residues. CDR1 is MGHDK and CDR2 is SYGVNS in the germline V gene. The V and J ends lost 0 bases and 4 bases respectively, with 9 bases between them. DNA of the CDR3: TGTGCCAGCAGTGAATATATAGCAAGCACTGAAGCTTTCTTT. The encoded protein is CASSEYIASTEAFF.

The chain uses TRBV27 and TRBJ2-2; TRBD2 matches at 8 bases. The junction had 8 bases not matched to a gene; V was cut back by 3 bases and J by 5 bases. The CDR3 spans 16 residues. Per the germline V gene, CDR1 is MNHEY and CDR2 is SMNVEV (reference sequence). DNA of the CDR3: TGTGCCAGCAGTTTGATTAGTAGCGGGAAAACCGGGGAGCTGTTTTTT. Translated: CASSLISSGKTGELFF.

Here the CDR3 DNA reads TGCGCCAGCAGCTTGACAGCAGCTAACTATGGCTACACCTTC. Its translation: CASSLTAANYGYTF. This chain uses TRBV5-1 with TRBJ1-2, with D uncertain. V dropped 1 base and J dropped 0 bases, with 7 bases sitting between them. The CDR3 is made up of 14 amino acids. The germline V gene has CDR1 SGHRS and CDR2 YFSETQ.

The chain joins TRBV7-2 to TRBJ2-2; weak D call: TRBD1 (5 bases). The V end was cut by 5 bases, the J end by 6 bases, with 10 bases between. The CDR3 spans 13 residues. In germline, CDR1 is SGHTA, CDR2 FQGNSA. The chain's CDR3 is CASSRQQAGELFF. CDR3 in DNA: TGTGCCAGCAGCAGACAGCAGGCCGGGGAGCTGTTTTTT.

The gene calls are TRBV25-1 and TRBJ2-4, with D perhaps matching TRBD1 or TRBD2 (5 bases each). The CDR3 consists of 15 residues. Germline V lookup: CDR1 MGHDK, CDR2 SYGVNS. Trimming shortened V by 4 bases and J by 4 bases, and 14 bases separated the two germline ends. For the CDR3, the DNA is TGTGCCAGCAGTGTGCTGGGGGAGAAGAAAAACATTCAGTACTTC. This translates into CASSVLGEKKNIQYF.

This clone was counted a single time. The chain couples TRBV6-5 to TRBJ2-3, with TRBD2 identical over 7 bases. Germline-derived CDR1 and CDR2 are MNHEY and SVGAGI. This CDR3 contains 15 residues. V dropped 0 bases and J dropped 7; count of bases not matched to a gene: 7. For the CDR3, the DNA is TGTGCCAGCAGTTACTCGCGGGGGTCCTTATATACGCAGTATTTT. This codes for CASSYSRGSLYTQYF.

V gene TRBV9 combines with J gene TRBJ1-2; no clear D. The germline gives CDR1 SGDLS, CDR2 YYNGEE. The CDR3 has 10 residues. V lost 3 bases and J 5 bases, leaving 2 bases between the germline ends. The CDR3 sequence: CASSGYGYTF. The CDR3 nucleotides read TGTGCCAGCAGCGGATATGGCTACACCTTC.

This clone was detected once. This chain uses TRBV10-1 with TRBJ2-7, with a tentative D call TRBD1 (7 bases). The CDR3 covers 14 residues. The germline V gene encodes CDR1 WNHNN and CDR2 SYGVQD (reference sequence). Trimming cost V 8 bases and J 5 bases, with 19 bases left between them. This CDR3 reads CASGSGDSIDEQYF. The CDR3, as DNA: TGCGCCAGCGGCTCGGGGGACAGTATCGACGAGCAGTACTTC.

The chain is built from TRBV4-1 and TRBJ2-3; unclear D gene. CDR3 size: 14 residues. Trimming cost V 0 bases and J 1 base, with 5 bases left between them. CDR1 and CDR2 from the germline V gene are MGHRA and YSYEKL. The CDR3 loop reads CASSQDYGTDTQYF. The CDR3 DNA sequence: TGCGCCAGCAGCCAAGATTACGGCACAGATACGCAGTATTTT.

The chain combines TRBV28 with TRBJ2-5; weak D call: TRBD2 (5 bases). Germline lookup yields CDR1 MDHEN and CDR2 SYDVKM. This CDR3 has 14 amino acids. Trimming shortened V by 8 bases and J by 4 bases, and 17 bases separated the two germline ends. The CDR3 bases are TGTGCCAGCCGACCCGAGGGCGCGGTAGAGACCCAGTACTTC. It specifies CASRPEGAVETQYF.

The V gene is TRBV4-1, the J gene TRBJ2-7, with 8 nucleotides matching TRBD1. CDR1 is MGHRA and CDR2 is YSYEKL in the germline V gene. The CDR3 has 15 residues. V shed 2 bases, J shed 5 bases, and the junction held 8 bases outside the gene matches. The CDR3 coding sequence is TGCGCCAGCAGCCAACCCCGGGACAGGCTCCACGAGCAGTACTTC. It yields the protein CASSQPRDRLHEQYF.

On this clone: The sample holds other DNA sequences that translate to the same CDR3. This chain uses TRBV6-5 with TRBJ1-1; no clear D gene. CDR1 is MNHEY and CDR2 is SVGAGI in the germline V gene. The CDR3 is 13 residues long. Between the trimmed V and J ends, which lost 4 bases and 1 base, there was a span of 7 bases. CDR3 loop: CASSWTGNTEAFF. CDR3 sequence (DNA): TGTGCCAGCAGTTGGACGGGGAACACTGAAGCTTTCTTT.

The chain is built from TRBV28 and TRBJ2-3, with TRBD1 matching over 10 bases. The V gene's germline CDR1 is MDHEN and CDR2 SYDVKM. Losses at the gene ends were 6 bases for V and 4 bases for J; bases not matched to a gene: 7. This CDR3 region has 15 residues. In DNA, the CDR3 is TGTGCCAGCAGGCCCGGGACAGGGGAGGCAGATACGCAGTATTTT. It encodes CASRPGTGEADTQYF.

This sequence joins TRBV30 and TRBJ2-1; no clear D. The CDR3 runs 13 residues. CDR1 GTSNPN and CDR2 SVGIG come from the germline V gene (reference sequence). The germline V and J ends were trimmed by 1 base and 8 bases, with 12 bases remaining between them. CDR3 region: CAWSEGLDDEQFF. CDR3 coding DNA: TGTGCCTGGAGTGAAGGGTTGGATGATGAGCAGTTCTTC.

This clone appeared once. This rearrangement joins TRBV29-1 to TRBJ2-7; 8 positions match TRBD1. Germline lookup yields CDR1 SQVTM and CDR2 ANQGSEA. Germline trimming cut 4 bases from V and 6 bases from J; bases unmatched to any gene: 5. The CDR3 is 12 amino acids. The chain's CDR3 is CSVGQGATEQYF. In DNA, the CDR3 is TGCAGCGTTGGCCAGGGGGCGACCGAGCAGTACTTC.

This clone has more than one count but fewer than ten. The chain carries TRBV2 and TRBJ1-1; D is ambiguous. The CDR3 is made up of 11 amino acids. The V gene's germline CDR1 is SNHLY and CDR2 FYNNEI. V was trimmed by 1 base and J by 11 bases, leaving 8 bases between them. CDR3 DNA sequence: TGTGCCAGCAGTGAAGACAGTGTGGCTTTCTTT. It translates to CASSEDSVAFF.

This clone was seen only once. J is TRBJ1-1 and V is TRBV10-3, with D perhaps matching TRBD1 (5 bases). V lost 10 bases to trimming and J lost 4 bases, with 19 bases between them. Germline values: CDR1 ENHRY, CDR2 SYGVKD. The CDR3 spans 14 residues. The chain's CDR3 is CATRTGPTGTEAFF. Here the CDR3 DNA reads TGTGCCACACGGACGGGACCAACGGGCACTGAAGCTTTCTTT.